This T cell receptor beta chain appears in the sequencing data of a study of blood T cell repertoires in COVID-19. At the level of the study: Samples representing acute and convalescent COVID-19 were sourced from the United States, Italy and Spain. Sources were T cells, B-cell-depleted T cells, or PBMCs; the material itself was cDNA or gDNA.

The J segment lost 9 bases and the V segment lost 4 bases, leaving 4 bases of the junction unmatched. This CDR3 is built from 14 residues. Germline CDR1 reads LGHDT; CDR2 reads YNNKEL (reference sequence). Libraries were prepared by immunoSEQ multiplex PCR; TCRdb keeps only in-frame clonotypes and omits some of them. The sample includes hundreds of thousands of clones, around 89% of them seen just once. This sequence was found in a woman between 25 and 40 years old with acute or convalescent COVID-19. V and J are TRBV3-1 (or the pseudogene TRBV3-2) and TRBJ2-1; the match to TRBD2 covers 12 bases. Sequencing used peripheral blood. The CDR3 spells CASSPGLAGSEQFF. For the CDR3, the DNA is TGTGCCAGCAGCCCCGGACTAGCGGGGAGTGAGCAGTTCTTC.